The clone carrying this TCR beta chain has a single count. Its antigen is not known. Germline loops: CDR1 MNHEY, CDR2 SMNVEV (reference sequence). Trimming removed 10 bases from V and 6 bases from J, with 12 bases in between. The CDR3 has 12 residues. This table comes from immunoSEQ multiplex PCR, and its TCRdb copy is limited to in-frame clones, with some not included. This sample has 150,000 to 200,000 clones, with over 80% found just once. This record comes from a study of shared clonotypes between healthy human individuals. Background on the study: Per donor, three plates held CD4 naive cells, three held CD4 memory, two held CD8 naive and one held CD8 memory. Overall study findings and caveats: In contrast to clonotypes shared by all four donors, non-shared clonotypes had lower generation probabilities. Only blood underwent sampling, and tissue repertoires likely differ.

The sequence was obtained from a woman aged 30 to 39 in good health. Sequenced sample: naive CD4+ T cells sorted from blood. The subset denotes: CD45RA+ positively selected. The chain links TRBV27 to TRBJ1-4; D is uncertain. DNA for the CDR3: TGTGCCACCCAAGGGATCGATGAAAAACTGTTTTTT. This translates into CATQGIDEKLFF.